The 7 T cell receptor beta chains given below trace back to one sample, sequenced in a study of blood T cell repertoires in COVID-19. The data were produced by immunoSEQ multiplex PCR, yet TCRdb's version contains in-frame clones alone and is incomplete. This table has about 190,000 clones, 70% to 90% appearing once. Sequencing was carried out using peripheral blood. These receptor sequences come from a middle-aged woman who had recovered from COVID-19.

The V call is TRBV28, the J call TRBJ2-7, with D unresolved. This CDR3 comprises 11 residues. Trimming removed 9 bases at V and 0 bases at J, with 6 bases between. Germline V gene lookup returns CDR1 MDHEN and CDR2 SYDVKM. This chain's CDR3 is CASTSSYEQYF. The CDR3 DNA sequence: TGTGCCAGTACGAGCTCCTACGAGCAGTACTTC. The full variable domain, with the rest looked up from reference TRBV28 and TRBJ2-7, is DVKVTQSSRYLVKRTGEKVFLECVQDMDHENMFWYRQDPGLGLRLIYFSYDVKMKEKGDIPEGYSVSREKKERFSLILESASTNQTSMYLCASTSSYEQYFGPGTRLTVT.

The V call is TRBV19, the J call TRBJ1-1; 12 bases match TRBD1. Germline lookup yields CDR1 LNHDA and CDR2 SQIVND (reference sequence). The CDR3 has 15 residues. Trimming took 6 bases from V and 4 from J; bases not matched to a gene: 6. In DNA form, the CDR3 reads TGTGCCAGTAGGGGACAGGGGGCGACGGGCACTGAAGCTTTCTTT. As protein: CASRGQGATGTEAFF. Full variable domain (remainder filled in from reference TRBV19 and TRBJ1-1): DGGITQSPKYLFRKEGQNVTLSCEQNLNHDAMYWYRQDPGQGLRLIYYSQIVNDFQKGDIAEGYSVSREKKESFPLTVTSAQKNPTAFYLCASRGQGATGTEAFFGQGTRLTVV.

This rearrangement joins TRBV12-5 to TRBJ1-3; D not resolved. Germline V gives CDR1 LGHNT, CDR2 FRNRAP. V dropped 3 bases and J dropped 2 bases, with 17 bases sitting between them. The CDR3 has 17 residues. The CDR3 nucleotides are TGTGCTAGTGGTTTTTTAATAGACCGGGGTGCTGGAAACACCATATATTTT. The encoded protein is CASGFLIDRGAGNTIYF.

This chain joins TRBV4-2 and TRBJ1-5; 10 bases are a match to TRBD1. Germline values: CDR1 LGHNA, CDR2 YNFKEQ. V lost 1 base, J lost 5 bases, and 5 bases stayed unmatched. The CDR3 covers 16 residues. The CDR3 DNA reads as TGTGCCAGCAGCCAAGGGACAGGGGGTGGTGATCAGCCCCAGCATTTT. Protein sequence: CASSQGTGGGDQPQHF.

The V call is TRBV24-1, the J call TRBJ1-2; 7 bases line up with TRBD1. CDR1 KGHDR and CDR2 SFDVKD come from the germline V gene. This CDR3 is 20 amino acids long. V trimming: 6 bases; J trimming: 0 bases; junction bases outside the gene matches: 21. This CDR3 is CATSLYPGGHPPSTNYGYTF. The CDR3 nucleotides are TGTGCCACCAGTCTCTACCCAGGGGGACACCCCCCCTCGACTAACTATGGCTACACCTTC.

This rearrangement joins TRBV24-1 to TRBJ1-5; D ambiguous. The germline gives CDR1 KGHDR, CDR2 SFDVKD. The CDR3 runs 15 residues. With 4 bases removed from V and 5 bases from J, the gap between germline ends came to 14 bases. The CDR3 is CATSDNKAGDQPQHF. CDR3 coding DNA: TGTGCCACCAGTGACAACAAGGCCGGGGATCAGCCCCAGCATTTT.

The CDR3 here is CASSAPGNTEAFF. CDR3 nucleotides: TGTGCCAGCAGCGCCCCGGGGAACACTGAAGCTTTCTTT. The rearrangement links TRBV7-9 to TRBJ1-1; D remains ambiguous. From germline, CDR1 is SEHNR and CDR2 FQNEAQ (reference sequence). Trimming removed 5 bases at V and 1 base at J, with 8 bases between. The CDR3 is 13 amino acids. The complete variable domain, with remaining parts taken from reference TRBV7-9 and TRBJ1-1, reads DTGVSQNPRHKITKRGQNVTFRCDPISEHNRLYWYRQTLGQGPEFLTYFQNEAQLEKSRLLSDRFSAERPKGSFSTLEIQRTEQGDSAMYLCASSAPGNTEAFFGQGTRLTVV.